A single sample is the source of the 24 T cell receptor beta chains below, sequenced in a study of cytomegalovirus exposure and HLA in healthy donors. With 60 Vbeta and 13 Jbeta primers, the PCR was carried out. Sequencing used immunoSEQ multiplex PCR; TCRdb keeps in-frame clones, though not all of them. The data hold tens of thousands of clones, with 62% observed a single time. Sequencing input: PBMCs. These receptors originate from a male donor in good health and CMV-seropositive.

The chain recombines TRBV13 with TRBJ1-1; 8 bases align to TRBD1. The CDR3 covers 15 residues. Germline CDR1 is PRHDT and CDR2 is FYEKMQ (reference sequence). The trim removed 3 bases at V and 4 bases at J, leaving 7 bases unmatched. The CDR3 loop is CASSLLQGGVTEAFF. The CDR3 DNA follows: TGTGCCAGCAGCTTGTTACAGGGGGGGGTCACTGAAGCTTTCTTT.

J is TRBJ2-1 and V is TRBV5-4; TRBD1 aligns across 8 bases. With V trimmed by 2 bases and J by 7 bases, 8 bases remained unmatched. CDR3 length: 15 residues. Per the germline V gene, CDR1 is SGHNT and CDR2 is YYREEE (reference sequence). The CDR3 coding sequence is TGTGCCAGCAGCTTCCGAACAGGGGGTGTTAATGAGCAGTTCTTC. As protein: CASSFRTGGVNEQFF. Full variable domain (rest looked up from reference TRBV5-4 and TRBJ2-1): ETGVTQSPTHLIKTRGQQVTLRCSSQSGHNTVSWYQQALGQGPQFIFQYYREEENGRGNFPPRFSGLQFPNYSSELNVNALELDDSALYLCASSFRTGGVNEQFFGPGTRLTVL.

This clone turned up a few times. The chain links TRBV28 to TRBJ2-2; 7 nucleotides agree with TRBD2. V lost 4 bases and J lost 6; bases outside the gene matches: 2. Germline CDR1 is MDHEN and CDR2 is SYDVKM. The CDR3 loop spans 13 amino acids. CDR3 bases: TGTGCCAGCAGTTGGGGGGGGGCCGGGGAGCTGTTTTTT. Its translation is CASSWGGAGELFF.

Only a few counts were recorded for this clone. This chain's CDR3 is CASSSGLLYEQYF. As DNA, the CDR3 is TGTGCCAGCAGCTCCGGACTTCTCTACGAGCAGTACTTC. The V and J genes are TRBV7-6 and TRBJ2-7; D might be TRBD2 (5 bases). CDR3 length: 13 amino acids. V lost 4 bases and J 3 bases, leaving 10 bases between the germline ends. Germline values: CDR1 SGHVS, CDR2 FNYEAQ.

In DNA form, the CDR3 reads TGTGCCAGCAGTGATCGGTCGAACACTGAAGCTTTCTTT. Its translation: CASSDRSNTEAFF. V gene TRBV6-4 combines with J gene TRBJ1-1, with unresolved D. V was clipped by 3 bases and J by 1 base, with 6 bases between them. Germline V lookup: CDR1 MRHNA, CDR2 SNTAGT. This CDR3 region has 13 residues.

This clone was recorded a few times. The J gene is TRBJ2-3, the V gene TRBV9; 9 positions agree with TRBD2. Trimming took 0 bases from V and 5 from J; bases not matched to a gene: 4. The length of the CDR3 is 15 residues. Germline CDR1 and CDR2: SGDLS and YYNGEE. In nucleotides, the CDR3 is TGTGCCAGCAGCGTAGAGGCGGGGGGGCAAGATACGCAGTATTTT. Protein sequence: CASSVEAGGQDTQYF.

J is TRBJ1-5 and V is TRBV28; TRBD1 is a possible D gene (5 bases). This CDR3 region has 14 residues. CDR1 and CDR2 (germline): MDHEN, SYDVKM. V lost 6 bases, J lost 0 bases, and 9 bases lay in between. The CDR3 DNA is TGTGCCAGCAGCGGGGGGATTAGCAATCAGCCCCAGCATTTT. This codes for CASSGGISNQPQHF.

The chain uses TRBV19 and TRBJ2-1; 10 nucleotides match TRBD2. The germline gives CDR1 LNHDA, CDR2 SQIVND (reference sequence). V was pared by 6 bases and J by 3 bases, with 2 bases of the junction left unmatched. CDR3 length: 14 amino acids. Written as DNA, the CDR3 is TGTGCCAGTAGATCTAGCGGGAGCTACAATGAGCAGTTCTTC. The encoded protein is CASRSSGSYNEQFF.

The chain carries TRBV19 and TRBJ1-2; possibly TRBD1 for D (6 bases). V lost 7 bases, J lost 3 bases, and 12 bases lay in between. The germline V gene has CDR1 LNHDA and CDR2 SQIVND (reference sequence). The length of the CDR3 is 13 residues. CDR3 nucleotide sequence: TGTGCCAGTATAGGGGGATTGGACTATGGCTACACCTTC. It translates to CASIGGLDYGYTF.

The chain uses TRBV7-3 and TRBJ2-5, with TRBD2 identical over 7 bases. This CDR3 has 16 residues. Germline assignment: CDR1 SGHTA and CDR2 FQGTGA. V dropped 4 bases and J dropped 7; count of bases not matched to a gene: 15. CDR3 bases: TGTGCCAGCAGCTGGGGAGAAGGCGGGAGAGAGGGGACCCAGTACTTC. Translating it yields CASSWGEGGREGTQYF.

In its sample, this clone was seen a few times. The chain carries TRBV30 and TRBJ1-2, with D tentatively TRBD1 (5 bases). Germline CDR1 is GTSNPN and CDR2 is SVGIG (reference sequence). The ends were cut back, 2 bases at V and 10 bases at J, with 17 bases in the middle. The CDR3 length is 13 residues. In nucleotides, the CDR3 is TGTGCCTGGAGTCCCCTTCAGGGTGGCTACTACACCTTC. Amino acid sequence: CAWSPLQGGYYTF. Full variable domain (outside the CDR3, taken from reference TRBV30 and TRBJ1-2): SQTIHQWPATLVQPVGSPLSLECTVEGTSNPNLYWYRQAAGRGLQLLFYSVGIGQISSEVPQNLSASRPQDRQFILSSKKLLLSDSGFYLCAWSPLQGGYYTFGSGTRLTVV.

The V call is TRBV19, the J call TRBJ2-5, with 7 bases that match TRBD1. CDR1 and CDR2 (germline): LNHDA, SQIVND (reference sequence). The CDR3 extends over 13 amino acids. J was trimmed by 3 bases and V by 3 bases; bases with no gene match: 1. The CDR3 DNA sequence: TGTGCCAGTAGTATCACAGGGGAAGAGACCCAGTACTTC. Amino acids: CASSITGEETQYF.

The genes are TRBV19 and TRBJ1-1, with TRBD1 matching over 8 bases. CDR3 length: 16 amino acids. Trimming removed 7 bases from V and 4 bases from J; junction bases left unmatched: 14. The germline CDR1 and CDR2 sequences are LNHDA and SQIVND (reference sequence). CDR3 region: CASNGDRRKDSTEAFF. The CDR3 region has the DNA TGTGCCAGTAATGGGGACAGGAGGAAGGATAGCACTGAAGCTTTCTTT. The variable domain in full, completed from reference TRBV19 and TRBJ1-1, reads DGGITQSPKYLFRKEGQNVTLSCEQNLNHDAMYWYRQDPGQGLRLIYYSQIVNDFQKGDIAEGYSVSREKKESFPLTVTSAQKNPTAFYLCASNGDRRKDSTEAFFGQGTRLTVV.

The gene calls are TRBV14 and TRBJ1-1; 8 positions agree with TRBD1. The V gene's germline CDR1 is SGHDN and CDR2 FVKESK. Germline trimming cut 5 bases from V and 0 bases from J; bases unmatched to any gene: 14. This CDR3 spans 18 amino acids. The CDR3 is CASSETNLGQGMNTEAFF. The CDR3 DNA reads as TGTGCCAGCAGCGAAACAAACCTCGGACAGGGAATGAACACTGAAGCTTTCTTT. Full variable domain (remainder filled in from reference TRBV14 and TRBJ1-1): EAGVTQFPSHSVIEKGQTVTLRCDPISGHDNLYWYRRVMGKEIKFLLHFVKESKQDESGMPNNRFLAERTGGTYSTLKVQPAELEDSGVYFCASSETNLGQGMNTEAFFGQGTRLTVV.

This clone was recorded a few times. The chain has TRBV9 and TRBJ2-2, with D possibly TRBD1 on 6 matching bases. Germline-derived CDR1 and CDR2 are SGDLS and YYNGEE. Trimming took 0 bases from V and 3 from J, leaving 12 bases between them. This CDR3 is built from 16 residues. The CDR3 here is CASSVVMGAHTGELFF. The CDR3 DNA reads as TGTGCCAGCAGCGTAGTTATGGGGGCGCACACCGGGGAGCTGTTTTTT. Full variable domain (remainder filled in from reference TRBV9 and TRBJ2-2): DSGVTQTPKHLITATGQRVTLRCSPRSGDLSVYWYQQSLDQGLQFLIQYYNGEERAKGNILERFSAQQFPDLHSELNLSSLELGDSALYFCASSVVMGAHTGELFFGEGSRLTVL.

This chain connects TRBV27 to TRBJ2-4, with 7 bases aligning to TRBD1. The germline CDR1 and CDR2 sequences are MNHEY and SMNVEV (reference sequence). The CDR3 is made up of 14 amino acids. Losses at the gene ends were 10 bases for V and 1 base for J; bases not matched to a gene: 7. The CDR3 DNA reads TGTGCCAACCACACGACAGGGGCCAAAAACATTCAGTACTTC. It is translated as CANHTTGAKNIQYF.

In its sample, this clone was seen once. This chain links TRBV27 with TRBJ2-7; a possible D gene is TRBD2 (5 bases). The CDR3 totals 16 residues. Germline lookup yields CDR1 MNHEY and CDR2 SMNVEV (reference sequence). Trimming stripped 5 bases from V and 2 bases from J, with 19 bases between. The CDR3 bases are TGTGCCAGCAGTGATCCCGGTTTGAGCGGCCCCTACGAGCAGTACTTC. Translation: CASSDPGLSGPYEQYF.

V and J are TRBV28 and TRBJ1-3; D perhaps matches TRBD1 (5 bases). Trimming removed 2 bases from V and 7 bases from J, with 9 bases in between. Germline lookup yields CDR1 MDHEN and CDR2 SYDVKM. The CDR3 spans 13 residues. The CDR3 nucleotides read TGTGCCAGCAGTTTAACAGGTCGGAACACCATATATTTT. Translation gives CASSLTGRNTIYF.

The chain's CDR3 is CASSLGAGGGAADTQYF. CDR3 sequence (DNA): TGTGCCAGCAGCTTAGGCGCGGGCGGGGGGGCCGCCGATACGCAGTATTTT. V and J are TRBV7-7 and TRBJ2-3; TRBD2 matches at 9 bases. V shed 1 base and J 6 bases; nucleotides not matched to a gene: 11. This CDR3 region has 17 residues. Germline CDR1 is SSHAT and CDR2 is FNYEAQ (reference sequence).

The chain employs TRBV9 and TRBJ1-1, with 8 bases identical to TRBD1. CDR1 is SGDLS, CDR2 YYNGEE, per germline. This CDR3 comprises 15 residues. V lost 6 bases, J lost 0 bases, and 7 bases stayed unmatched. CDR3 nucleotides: TGTGCCAGCACCCCGGGACAGGTGATGAACACTGAAGCTTTCTTT. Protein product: CASTPGQVMNTEAFF. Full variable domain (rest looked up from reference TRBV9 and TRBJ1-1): DSGVTQTPKHLITATGQRVTLRCSPRSGDLSVYWYQQSLDQGLQFLIQYYNGEERAKGNILERFSAQQFPDLHSELNLSSLELGDSALYFCASTPGQVMNTEAFFGQGTRLTVV.

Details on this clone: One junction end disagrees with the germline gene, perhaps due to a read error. Here the CDR3 DNA reads TGCAGCGTTGAAGACCGGACAAAGTTT. It codes for CSVEDRTKF. J is TRBJ2-3 and V is TRBV29-1, with D possibly TRBD1 on 5 matching bases. Germline V gene sequence: CDR1 SQVTM, CDR2 ANQGSEA. This CDR3 comprises 9 residues.

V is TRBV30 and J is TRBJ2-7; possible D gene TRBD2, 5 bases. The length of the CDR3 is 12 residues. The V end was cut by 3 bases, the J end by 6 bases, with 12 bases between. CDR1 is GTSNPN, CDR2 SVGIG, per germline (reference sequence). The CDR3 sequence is CAWRISEGEQYF. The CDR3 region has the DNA TGTGCCTGGAGGATTAGTGAGGGCGAGCAGTACTTC.

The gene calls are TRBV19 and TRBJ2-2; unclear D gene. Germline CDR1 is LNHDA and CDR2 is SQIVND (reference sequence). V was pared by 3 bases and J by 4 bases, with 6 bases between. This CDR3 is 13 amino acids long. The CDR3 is CASSMVRTGELFF. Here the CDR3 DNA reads TGTGCCAGTAGTATGGTGCGCACCGGGGAGCTGTTTTTT.

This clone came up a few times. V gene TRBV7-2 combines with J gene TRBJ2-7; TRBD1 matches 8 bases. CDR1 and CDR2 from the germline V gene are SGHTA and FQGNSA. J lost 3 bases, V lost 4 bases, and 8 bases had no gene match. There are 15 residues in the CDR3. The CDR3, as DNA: TGTGCCAGCAGCTCACAGGGGGTGTTAGGCTACGAGCAGTACTTC. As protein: CASSSQGVLGYEQYF.